The 20 T cell receptor beta chains below were found in one sample sequenced in a study of blood T cell repertoires in COVID-19. Measured with immunoSEQ multiplex PCR; TCRdb has only the in-frame clones, and not every one. Found here are about 200,000 clones, roughly 92% of them singletons; the top ten hold about 0.8%. Sample: peripheral blood. These receptors were collected from a man in his 60s with COVID-19, enrolled during active disease.

This clone was observed once. This sequence joins TRBV27 and TRBJ1-6; D perhaps matches TRBD1 (6 bases). Germline assignment: CDR1 MNHEY and CDR2 SMNVEV (reference sequence). Trimming stripped 0 bases from V and 8 bases from J, with 11 bases between. This CDR3 has 15 amino acids. The chain's CDR3 is CASSLSAGEYSPLHF. The DNA of the CDR3 is TGTGCCAGCAGTTTATCGGCAGGGGAGTATTCACCCCTCCACTTT.

V and J are TRBV10-1 and TRBJ2-7; D is unresolved. CDR1 is WNHNN and CDR2 is SYGVQD in the germline V gene (reference sequence). The V end lost 2 bases, the J end lost 2 bases, and 7 bases lay between the germline ends. The CDR3 has 13 residues. The CDR3 coding sequence is TGCGCCAGCAGTGAGAACAGTCCCTACGAGCAGTACTTC. Translation gives CASSENSPYEQYF.

This chain connects TRBV6-5 to TRBJ1-1; D perhaps matches TRBD1 (6 bases). The CDR3 loop spans 13 amino acids. V lost 6 bases and J lost 0, with 8 bases in between. Germline-derived CDR1 and CDR2 are MNHEY and SVGAGI. The DNA for the CDR3 is TGTGCCAGCAGCCGGACAGTGAACACTGAAGCTTTCTTT. It translates to CASSRTVNTEAFF.

V usage is TRBV2 and J usage is TRBJ2-2; D gene unclear. The CDR3 is made up of 13 amino acids. The V and J ends lost 7 bases and 0 bases respectively, with 6 bases between them. Germline V CDR1 and CDR2: SNHLY, FYNNEI. The CDR3 loop is CASTPSNTGELFF. As DNA, the CDR3 is TGTGCCAGCACCCCATCGAACACCGGGGAGCTGTTTTTT.

This chain links TRBV10-2 with TRBJ2-7; 8 bases map to TRBD1. Germline V lookup: CDR1 WSHSY, CDR2 SAAADI. The CDR3 contains 14 residues. The ends lost 7 bases at V and 2 bases at J; junction bases unmatched: 7. The CDR3 bases are TGCGCCAGCACCGCCGGGACAGGAGCCTACGAGCAGTACTTC. It yields the protein CASTAGTGAYEQYF.

This clone was seen once. In DNA, the CDR3 is TGCGCCAGCAGCTTGCCTAGCGGGACTCACCAAGAGACCCAGTACTTC. It translates to CASSLPSGTHQETQYF. The chain is built from TRBV5-1 and TRBJ2-5; 9 nucleotides align to TRBD2. The length of the CDR3 is 16 residues. The germline V gene has CDR1 SGHRS and CDR2 YFSETQ. Trimming removed 1 base from V and 0 bases from J; junction bases left unmatched: 4.

V usage is TRBV28 and J usage is TRBJ1-4; D may be TRBD1 (5 bases). In germline, CDR1 is MDHEN, CDR2 SYDVKM. The CDR3 has 15 residues. V was pared by 2 bases and J by 3 bases, with 10 bases between. For the CDR3, the DNA is TGTGCCAGCAGTTTAGGGGGGAGGGCTAATGAAAAACTGTTTTTT. Amino acids: CASSLGGRANEKLFF.

This clone was seen just once. The V call is TRBV2, the J call TRBJ2-7, with D perhaps matching TRBD1 (6 bases). The CDR3 spans 13 residues. The V gene lost 6 bases and the J gene lost 1 base, with 10 bases spanning the gap. In germline, CDR1 is SNHLY, CDR2 FYNNEI. In nucleotides, the CDR3 is TGTGCCAGCAGGCGCCAGGGGTCCTACGAGCAGTACTTC. It specifies CASRRQGSYEQYF.

A remark on this clone: Sequence at one end of the junction differs from germline and may be a read error. CDR3 region: CASSQINRAGAQNIQYF. CDR3 bases: TGCGCCAGCAGCCAAATAAACCGAGCGGGAGCCCAAAACATTCAGTACTTC. The rearrangement uses TRBV4-3 and TRBJ2-4, with TRBD2 matching 8 bases. In germline, CDR1 is LGHNA, CDR2 YSLEER. The CDR3 extends over 17 amino acids.

Here the CDR3 reads CASSFSSRDGYTF. The CDR3 DNA is TGTGCCAGCAGTTTTAGTAGCAGGGATGGCTACACCTTC. This chain connects TRBV28 to TRBJ1-2, with a tentative D call TRBD1 (5 bases). Germline V gives CDR1 MDHEN, CDR2 SYDVKM. V lost 3 bases, J lost 6 bases, and 11 bases lay in between. The CDR3 has 13 residues.

The V gene is TRBV4-1, the J gene TRBJ2-1; TRBD1 is a possible D gene (6 bases). Trimming cost V 3 bases and J 8 bases, with 20 bases left between them. This CDR3 is 16 amino acids long. Germline V lookup: CDR1 MGHRA, CDR2 YSYEKL. Here the CDR3 DNA reads TGCGCCAGCAGCCAGCCTACCGGGACACGGCCCGATGAGCAGTTCTTC. Its protein is CASSQPTGTRPDEQFF.

The chain joins TRBV28 to TRBJ2-3, with 7 positions matching TRBD2. V was clipped by 5 bases and J by 2 bases; unmatched bases: 16. The CDR3 has 18 residues. Germline V gene data show CDR1 as MDHEN and CDR2 as SYDVKM. CDR3 protein: CASSPLGSSGTNTDTQYF. The CDR3 nucleotides are TGTGCCAGCAGTCCCCTTGGTTCTTCCGGGACTAACACAGATACGCAGTATTTT.

The J gene is TRBJ1-2, the V gene TRBV19; tentative D call: TRBD1 (5 bases). The CDR3 has 13 residues. CDR1 is LNHDA, CDR2 SQIVND, per germline (reference sequence). Trimming took off 4 bases at V and 6 bases at J, with 12 bases between the two ends. The CDR3 coding sequence is TGTGCCAGTAGTAGCTGGTCAGGGAATGGCTACACCTTC. It encodes CASSSWSGNGYTF.

This clone was counted a few times. The chain couples TRBV28 to TRBJ2-1, with 8 bases lining up with TRBD2. Germline V gene sequence: CDR1 MDHEN, CDR2 SYDVKM. V trimming: 6 bases; J trimming: 0 bases; junction bases outside the gene matches: 7. The CDR3 has 16 amino acids. CDR3 coding DNA: TGTGCCAGCAGCCCTAGCGGGTCGGGCTCCTACAATGAGCAGTTCTTC. Translating gives CASSPSGSGSYNEQFF.

The chain links TRBV28 to TRBJ1-1, with TRBD1 matching over 8 bases. The CDR3 extends over 14 amino acids. Germline CDR1 is MDHEN and CDR2 is SYDVKM. V was clipped by 8 bases and J by 6 bases; unmatched bases: 11. The CDR3 DNA sequence: TGTGCCAGCGTAACAGGGGGGGCGGGCGCTGAAGCTTTCTTT. It is translated as CASVTGGAGAEAFF.

The V gene is TRBV9, the J gene TRBJ1-2; D not resolved. The CDR3 extends over 14 amino acids. Germline lookup yields CDR1 SGDLS and CDR2 YYNGEE. Trimming removed 1 base at V and 1 base at J, with 8 bases between. The CDR3 spells CASSVREINYGYTF. Here the CDR3 DNA reads TGTGCCAGCAGCGTAAGAGAGATTAACTATGGCTACACCTTC.

The rearrangement joins TRBV6-5 to TRBJ2-7; D unresolved. V was cut by 5 bases and J by 3 bases, with 17 bases left in between. This CDR3 is 15 amino acids long. Looked up from germline, CDR1 is MNHEY and CDR2 is SVGAGI. This chain's CDR3 is CASSRLQPIIYEQYF. The CDR3, as DNA: TGTGCCAGCAGTCGACTCCAACCTATAATCTACGAGCAGTACTTC.

The chain combines TRBV23-1 with TRBJ2-7; D is undetermined. TRBV23-1 is an open reading frame whose function is uncertain. The CDR3 extends over 13 amino acids. V was clipped by 3 bases and J by 0 bases, with 6 bases between them. CDR3 bases: TGCGCCAGCAGTCACCCGAGCTCCTACGAGCAGTACTTC. It encodes CASSHPSSYEQYF.

V is TRBV28 and J is TRBJ1-4; 7 bases match TRBD1. Germline V CDR1 and CDR2: MDHEN, SYDVKM. V shed 6 bases, J shed 5 bases, and the junction held 9 bases outside the gene matches. The CDR3 loop spans 15 amino acids. This chain's CDR3 is CASRPPGTVNEKLFF. CDR3 DNA sequence: TGTGCCAGCAGACCCCCCGGGACAGTAAATGAAAAACTGTTTTTT.

This chain links TRBV12-3 or TRBV12-4 with TRBJ2-1; D ambiguous. This CDR3 spans 12 amino acids. Deletions cut 6 bases from V and 10 bases from J, with 13 bases between. Here the CDR3 reads CASRKSHEEQFF. The CDR3 bases are TGTGCCAGCAGGAAGAGCCACGAAGAGCAGTTCTTC.